The 31 T cell receptor beta chains given below trace back to one sample, sequenced in a study of T cell changes during pregnancy in multiple sclerosis. The protocol was immunoSEQ multiplex PCR, while the TCRdb copy is restricted to in-frame clones and leaves out a portion. The data contain 55,000 to 65,000 clones, 80% to 95% of them seen just once; the ten biggest clones take up under 0.95%. Sequences were derived from peripheral blood, sampled in the first trimester of pregnancy. These receptors all stem from a female donor with multiple sclerosis, enrolled in a pregnancy study.

The gene calls are TRBV4-1 and TRBJ1-5, with unresolved D. Germline CDR1 MGHRA, CDR2 YSYEKL. The CDR3 spans 16 residues. V was pared by 1 base and J by 3 bases, with 13 bases between. CDR3 in DNA: TGCGCCAGCAGCCAAGGTTTTATGGCAACCAATCAGCCCCAGCATTTT. Protein product: CASSQGFMATNQPQHF.

The chain uses TRBV6-5 and TRBJ1-2; TRBD1 matches 7 bases. Germline trimming cut 2 bases from V and 5 bases from J; bases unmatched to any gene: 5. This CDR3 has 14 residues. Germline assignment: CDR1 MNHEY and CDR2 SVGAGI. CDR3: CASSYRQGGYGYTF. The CDR3 DNA reads TGTGCCAGCAGTTACCGGCAGGGGGGTTATGGCTACACCTTC.

The V call is TRBV27, the J call TRBJ2-5, with D possibly TRBD1 on 8 matching bases. V was shortened by 5 bases and J by 2 bases, with 15 bases between the two germline ends. Germline V gene data show CDR1 as MNHEY and CDR2 as SMNVEV (reference sequence). The CDR3 totals 15 residues. The DNA for the CDR3 is TGTGCCAGCAGTGCCTACAGGGGGGGTCAAGAGACCCAGTACTTC. Translating it yields CASSAYRGGQETQYF.

The rearrangement uses TRBV6-5 and TRBJ1-2; TRBD1 might be the D (6 bases). Germline V gene sequence: CDR1 MNHEY, CDR2 SVGAGI. The germline V and J ends were trimmed by 4 bases and 8 bases, with 11 bases remaining between them. The CDR3 covers 12 residues. CDR3 in amino acids: CASSSPTGGYTF. The CDR3 nucleotides read TGTGCCAGCAGTTCACCTACAGGGGGCTACACCTTC.

The chain joins TRBV5-1 to TRBJ2-3; TRBD1 matches at 7 bases. This CDR3 has 15 amino acids. Germline V lookup: CDR1 SGHRS, CDR2 YFSETQ. The ends lost 0 bases at V and 5 bases at J; junction bases unmatched: 6. Written as DNA, the CDR3 is TGCGCCAGCAGCTTGGGGGACAGAGGTTTAGATACGCAGTATTTT. Its protein is CASSLGDRGLDTQYF.

The genes are TRBV10-3 and TRBJ1-2, with 9 bases aligning to TRBD1. V was pared by 5 bases and J by 8 bases, with 3 bases of the junction left unmatched. The CDR3 contains 12 residues. Germline CDR1 reads ENHRY; CDR2 reads SYGVKD. CDR3 in amino acids: CAISLTGGGYTF. The CDR3, as DNA: TGTGCCATCAGTTTGACAGGGGGAGGCTACACCTTC.

This chain links TRBV7-3 with TRBJ2-7, with TRBD2 matching over 7 bases. CDR3 size: 15 residues. Germline assignment: CDR1 SGHTA and CDR2 FQGTGA. Trimming removed 1 base from V and 2 bases from J; junction bases left unmatched: 5. The CDR3 here is CASSLNGLDPYEQYF. The CDR3 bases are TGTGCCAGCAGCTTAAATGGACTAGATCCCTACGAGCAGTACTTC.

V is TRBV7-9 and J is TRBJ1-2; TRBD1 is a possible D gene (5 bases). The V gene's germline CDR1 is SEHNR and CDR2 FQNEAQ (reference sequence). The CDR3 is 13 amino acids. Trimming left V 5 bases short and J 2 bases short, with 9 bases between. The CDR3 nucleotides are TGTGCCAGCAGCCCGTACAGGAACTATGGCTACACCTTC. Residues: CASSPYRNYGYTF.

This clone appeared once. The V and J genes are TRBV7-2 and TRBJ1-4; tentatively, D is TRBD1 (6 bases). The CDR3 extends over 14 amino acids. Trimming pared 0 bases from V and 10 bases from J, leaving 12 bases between. Germline V CDR1 and CDR2: SGHTA, FQGNSA. CDR3 coding DNA: TGTGCCAGCAGCTTAGCGGTGACAGGTGGAAAACTGTTTTTT. As protein: CASSLAVTGGKLFF.

The chain couples TRBV6-4 to TRBJ2-3; 8 nucleotides match TRBD2. The CDR3 is 15 amino acids. Germline V gives CDR1 MRHNA, CDR2 SNTAGT. The V segment lost 6 bases and the J segment 2 bases; nucleotides outside the gene matches: 7. CDR3 in DNA: TGTGCCAGCAGCTACGGGACTAGGGACACAGATACGCAGTATTTT. Translation: CASSYGTRDTDTQYF.

This chain joins TRBV5-1 and TRBJ2-1, with D possibly matching TRBD2 (6 bases). The CDR3 contains 18 residues. V lost 0 bases and J lost 3, with 19 bases in between. CDR1 and CDR2 from the germline V gene are SGHRS and YFSETQ. The CDR3 is CASSLDVSGPDLYNEQFF. The CDR3 DNA reads as TGCGCCAGCAGCTTGGACGTCAGCGGGCCGGACCTCTACAATGAGCAGTTCTTC. Looking up the rest from reference TRBV5-1 and TRBJ2-1 gives the full variable domain: KAGVTQTPRYLIKTRGQQVTLSCSPISGHRSVSWYQQTPGQGLQFLFEYFSETQRNKGNFPGRFSGRQFSNSRSEMNVSTLELGDSALYLCASSLDVSGPDLYNEQFFGPGTRLTVL.

V usage is TRBV7-3 and J usage is TRBJ2-1; perhaps TRBD1 as D (6 bases). CDR1 and CDR2 from the germline V gene are SGHTA and FQGTGA. Trimming stripped 5 bases from V and 5 bases from J, with 10 bases between. CDR3 length: 13 amino acids. The CDR3 protein is CASSPDSHNEQFF. CDR3 sequence (DNA): TGTGCCAGCAGCCCGGACAGCCACAATGAGCAGTTCTTC.

The rearrangement links TRBV7-9 to TRBJ1-1; maybe TRBD1 (5 bases). The CDR3 runs to 13 residues. Germline CDR1 and CDR2: SEHNR and FQNEAQ (reference sequence). Between the trimmed V and J ends, which lost 5 bases and 0 bases, there was a span of 7 bases. The CDR3 nucleotides read TGTGCCAGCAGCCCGACAGTGAACACTGAAGCTTTCTTT. Translation: CASSPTVNTEAFF.

The gene calls are TRBV7-9 and TRBJ2-5; the match to TRBD2 covers 14 bases. V was pared by 5 bases and J by 9 bases, with 14 bases of the junction left unmatched. The CDR3 contains 17 residues. Germline CDR1 reads SEHNR; CDR2 reads FQNEAQ (reference sequence). The CDR3 coding sequence is TGTGCCAGCAGCCCCAGGACTAGCGGGGGGCCCACAGGGGCCCAGTACTTC. Translating it yields CASSPRTSGGPTGAQYF.

The chain links TRBV4-1 to TRBJ1-1; no firm D call. Germline CDR1 is MGHRA and CDR2 is YSYEKL. The CDR3 sequence is 18 residues long. Deletions cut 0 bases from V and 3 bases from J, with 20 bases between. CDR3 bases: TGCGCCAGCAGCCAAGAGAGGCGTGCTTCCCGACGGCACACTGAAGCTTTCTTT. Protein product: CASSQERRASRRHTEAFF.

The table lists this clone with a count of one. The CDR3 sequence is CASGRDPGDEQFF. The CDR3 region has the DNA TGTGCCAGCGGTCGAGACCCGGGGGATGAGCAGTTCTTC. V and J are TRBV6-1 and TRBJ2-1; the D gene is possibly TRBD2 (6 bases). Trimming stripped 8 bases from V and 8 bases from J, with 16 bases between. The CDR3 runs to 13 residues. Germline CDR1 is MNHNS and CDR2 is SASEGT.

There are many counts of this clone. V usage is TRBV19 and J usage is TRBJ1-1; no definite D call. Germline V gene lookup returns CDR1 LNHDA and CDR2 SQIVND (reference sequence). The ends were cut back, 3 bases at V and 5 bases at J, with 13 bases in the middle. The length of the CDR3 is 14 residues. The CDR3, as DNA: TGTGCCAGTAGTATCCAAGCCGCGGGGACTGAAGCTTTCTTT. Translated, it gives CASSIQAAGTEAFF.

The chain joins TRBV7-8 to TRBJ2-3; 7 bases are shared with TRBD1. The CDR3 runs to 15 residues. Trimming cost V 5 bases and J 6 bases; bases outside gene matches: 11. CDR1 SGHVS and CDR2 FQNEAQ come from the germline V gene. As DNA, the CDR3 is TGTGCCAGCAGCAGCCGACAGGGTATCGTGGATACGCAGTATTTT. As protein: CASSSRQGIVDTQYF. Together with reference TRBV7-8 and TRBJ2-3, the CDR3 gives the full variable domain: GAGVSQSPRYKVAKRGQDVALRCDPISGHVSLFWYQQALGQGPEFLTYFQNEAQLDKSGLPSDRFFAERPEGSVSTLKIQRTQQEDSAVYLCASSSRQGIVDTQYFGPGTRLTVL.

The chain carries TRBV29-1 and TRBJ2-5, with TRBD1 identical over 8 bases. V lost 1 base and J lost 5; bases outside the gene matches: 9. The CDR3 contains 15 residues. CDR1 is SQVTM, CDR2 ANQGSEA, per germline. In DNA, the CDR3 is TGCAGCGTTGAAGGGGGTCAGGGGGCAGGTGAGACCCAGTACTTC. This gives the protein CSVEGGQGAGETQYF.

The chain employs TRBV11-1 and TRBJ2-7, with D possibly being TRBD1 (6 bases). This CDR3 contains 13 residues. Germline V gene data show CDR1 as SGHAT and CDR2 as FQDESV (reference sequence). V was pared by 6 bases and J by 4 bases, with 13 bases between. This chain's CDR3 is CASRSDSKYEQYF. In nucleotides, the CDR3 is TGTGCCAGCAGATCGGACAGTAAGTACGAGCAGTACTTC.

The rearrangement links TRBV7-5 to TRBJ1-5; the D segment call TRBD1 is taken from the table without a DNA check. TRBV7-5 is a known pseudogene. The CDR3 contains 15 residues. Here the CDR3 DNA reads TGTGCCAGAAGCTCGCCGGGACAACGCAATCAGCCCCAGCATTTT. Translating gives CARSSPGQRNQPQHF.

The V gene is TRBV11-3, the J gene TRBJ2-3, with a weak D call TRBD2 (5 bases). Germline CDR1 SGHNT, CDR2 YENEEA. The V end lost 0 bases, the J end lost 8 bases, and 9 bases lay between the germline ends. The CDR3 totals 13 residues. CDR3: CASSLEPRGTQYF. CDR3 coding DNA: TGTGCCAGCAGCTTAGAACCCCGGGGTACGCAGTATTTT.

The rearrangement joins TRBV30 to TRBJ1-1, with TRBD1 matching 9 bases. The V and J ends lost 2 bases and 10 bases, in that order; junction bases with no gene match: 11. CDR1 is GTSNPN and CDR2 is SVGIG in the germline V gene (reference sequence). The CDR3 consists of 14 residues. In DNA form, the CDR3 reads TGTGCCTGGAGTAAAACAGGGGGCTTGGTGATAGCTTTCTTT. Its protein product is CAWSKTGGLVIAFF. Based on the CDR3 plus reference TRBV30 and TRBJ1-1, the full variable domain is SQTIHQWPATLVQPVGSPLSLECTVEGTSNPNLYWYRQAAGRGLQLLFYSVGIGQISSEVPQNLSASRPQDRQFILSSKKLLLSDSGFYLCAWSKTGGLVIAFFGQGTRLTVV.

This clone was counted a single time. The conserved final phenylalanine or tryptophan is absent from the CDR3, which likely points to a read error. Because the CDR3's place on the DNA is in doubt, the DNA is left out and the CDR3 is given as listed by TCRdb. The V gene is TRBV6-6, the J gene TRBJ1-2; no check of the table's D call, TRBD1, against the DNA was made. The CDR3 has 10 amino acids, counting both end residues. CDR1 and CDR2 (germline): MNHNY, SVGAGI (reference sequence). CDR3 residues: CASSNEQVEV.

The V gene is TRBV9, the J gene TRBJ1-3; D not resolved. The germline V gene has CDR1 SGDLS and CDR2 YYNGEE. Trimming stripped 1 base from V and 0 bases from J, with 14 bases between. This CDR3 is 17 amino acids long. The CDR3 region has the DNA TGTGCCAGCAGCGTATCCGATAGCAGATACTCTGGAAACACCATATATTTT. As protein: CASSVSDSRYSGNTIYF.

The rearrangement links TRBV19 to TRBJ1-1; TRBD1 might be the D (6 bases). V lost 6 bases to trimming and J lost 4 bases, with 18 bases between them. The CDR3 sequence is 15 residues long. Germline V gives CDR1 LNHDA, CDR2 SQIVND (reference sequence). CDR3 nucleotide sequence: TGTGCCAGTAGCCCGGGGGGGGGCGGCATCACTGAAGCTTTCTTT. Its protein is CASSPGGGGITEAFF.

This sequence joins TRBV6-6 and TRBJ1-5, with TRBD1 as a possible D gene (5 bases). Trimming cost V 5 bases and J 4 bases, with 12 bases left between them. The germline gives CDR1 MNHNY, CDR2 SVGAGI (reference sequence). The CDR3 is 14 amino acids. The CDR3 nucleotides read TGTGCCAGCAGTCTCACAGGCCCTAATCAGCCCCAGCATTTT. It translates to CASSLTGPNQPQHF.

The chain couples TRBV6-1 to TRBJ1-5; D unresolved. The CDR3 contains 13 residues. Trimming removed 3 bases at V and 6 bases at J, with 9 bases between. From germline, CDR1 is MNHNS and CDR2 SASEGT. The CDR3 nucleotides are TGTGCCAGCAGTGACCGGGTGGTTCAGCCCCAGCATTTT. Translated: CASSDRVVQPQHF.

The chain joins TRBV5-4 to TRBJ2-3, with TRBD2 identical over 8 bases. This CDR3 comprises 15 residues. The V segment lost 4 bases and the J segment 3 bases; nucleotides outside the gene matches: 7. Germline CDR1 and CDR2: SGHNT and YYREEE (reference sequence). CDR3 nucleotides: TGTGCCAGCAGCCGGTCGGGGGGGGGTACAGATACGCAGTATTTT. The encoded protein is CASSRSGGGTDTQYF.

The CDR3: CASSPAYEQYF. The CDR3, as DNA: TGTGCCAGCAGCCCCGCCTACGAGCAGTACTTC. The chain joins TRBV5-5 to TRBJ2-7, with D unresolved. Looked up from germline, CDR1 is SGHKS and CDR2 is YYEKEE (reference sequence). CDR3 length equals 11 residues. Trimming took off 4 bases at V and 2 bases at J, with 4 bases between the two ends.

The chain uses TRBV5-3 and TRBJ1-5; the match to TRBD1 covers 10 bases. TRBV5-3 falls under the ORF class, with uncertain function. V dropped 10 bases and J dropped 0; count of bases not matched to a gene: 16. CDR3 length: 18 amino acids. The chain's CDR3 is CALRTDRGQFISNQPQHF. The CDR3 DNA sequence: TGTGCCTTACGGACCGACAGGGGGCAGTTTATTAGCAATCAGCCCCAGCATTTT.